The 20 T cell receptor beta chains below come from one sample, sequenced in a study of early T cells in non-severe SARS-CoV-2 infection. Via MiXCR, TCRdb re-called the 5' RACE reads, giving one row per CDR3 protein. The sample records under 40,000 distinct CDR3 sequences, 6.3% being singletons. The sequenced sample consisted of whole blood. The receptors derive from an adult who was a healthcare worker with PCR-confirmed SARS-CoV-2 infection or an uninfected control (not recorded which).

This clonotype came up many times. The chain combines TRBV5-1 with TRBJ2-2; D is uncertain. This CDR3 comprises 14 residues. CDR1 and CDR2 (germline): SGHRS, YFSETQ. V was shortened by 3 bases and J by 4 bases, with 10 bases between the two germline ends. The CDR3 sequence: CASSSDVATGELFF. CDR3 in DNA: TGCGCCAGCAGCTCGGATGTAGCCACCGGGGAGCTGTTTTTT. Supplemented by reference TRBV5-1 and TRBJ2-2, the full variable domain reads KAGVTQTPRYLIKTRGQQVTLSCSPISGHRSVSWYQQTPGQGLQFLFEYFSETQRNKGNFPGRFSGRQFSNSRSEMNVSTLELGDSALYLCASSSDVATGELFFGEGSRLTVL.

This clonotype appeared many times. At one boundary the junction diverges from the germline segment, which might be a read error. The rearrangement links TRBV12-3 or TRBV12-4 to TRBJ2-3, with a possible D match to TRBD2 (6 bases). The CDR3 spans 16 residues. Here the CDR3 reads CASSIAVGRSTDTQYF. For the CDR3, the DNA is TGTGCCAGCAGTATAGCCGTGGGGAGGAGCACAGATACGCAGTATTTT.

The rearrangement links TRBV18 to TRBJ2-7; D remains unclear. Germline V lookup: CDR1 KGHSH, CDR2 LQKENI. Trimming removed 3 bases from V and 4 bases from J, with 13 bases in between. The CDR3 extends over 14 amino acids. The DNA for the CDR3 is TGTGCCAGCTCACCGATGAACATGGTATACGAGCAGTACTTC. Encoded protein: CASSPMNMVYEQYF. Combining the CDR3 with reference TRBV18 and TRBJ2-7 gives the whole variable domain NAGVMQNPRHLVRRRGQEARLRCSPMKGHSHVYWYRQLPEEGLKFMVYLQKENIIDESGMPKERFSAEFPKEGPSILRIQQVVRGDSAAYFCASSPMNMVYEQYFGPGTRLTVT.

The chain recombines TRBV7-2 with TRBJ1-5; D gene uncertain. This CDR3 has 15 amino acids. Per germline, CDR1 SGHTA and CDR2 FQGNSA. The V end was cut by 3 bases, the J end by 0 bases, with 9 bases between. CDR3 sequence reads: CASSLKGYSNQPQHF. The CDR3 DNA follows: TGTGCCAGCAGCTTGAAGGGCTATAGCAATCAGCCCCAGCATTTT.

This clonotype was observed at least ten times. The chain combines TRBV2 with TRBJ2-1, with D unresolved. CDR1 and CDR2 (germline): SNHLY, FYNNEI. This CDR3 contains 14 residues. The ends were cut back, 1 base at V and 4 bases at J, with 8 bases in the middle. The CDR3 loop reads CASSEGGSYNEQFF. Here the CDR3 DNA reads TGTGCCAGCAGTGAAGGGGGATCATACAATGAGCAGTTCTTC.

In this sample, this clonotype turned up many times. V gene TRBV7-6 combines with J gene TRBJ2-2, with 7 nucleotides matching TRBD2. J lost 1 base, V lost 4 bases, and 9 bases had no gene match. The CDR3 runs 17 residues. The germline V gene encodes CDR1 SGHVS and CDR2 FNYEAQ. The CDR3, as DNA: TGTGCCAGCAGCTCAGCACCTAGCGGACTGAACACCGGGGAGCTGTTTTTT. It translates to CASSSAPSGLNTGELFF.

This clonotype was observed a handful of times. The chain is built from TRBV20-1 and TRBJ2-3; 9 nucleotides line up with TRBD1. Germline CDR1 is DFQATT and CDR2 is SNEGSKA (reference sequence). This CDR3 is 15 amino acids long. V trimming: 3 bases; J trimming: 2 bases; junction bases outside the gene matches: 6. The CDR3 DNA reads as TGCAGTGCTAGCCTCCGGGACAGGGTCACAGATACGCAGTATTTT. This sequence encodes CSASLRDRVTDTQYF.

A few counts support this clonotype. The CDR3 DNA is TGTGCCAGCACCGTGACAGGGAACACTGAAGCTTTCTTT. As protein: CASTVTGNTEAFF. This chain links TRBV28 with TRBJ1-1; a possible D gene is TRBD1 (6 bases). Germline V CDR1 and CDR2: MDHEN, SYDVKM. With 7 bases removed from V and 1 base from J, the gap between germline ends came to 10 bases. This CDR3 comprises 13 residues.

The sample holds a few counts of this clonotype. The rearrangement joins TRBV20-1 to TRBJ2-7; D gene unclear. V lost 3 bases to trimming and J lost 0 bases, with 3 bases between them. The CDR3 totals 11 residues. CDR1 is DFQATT and CDR2 is SNEGSKA in the germline V gene (reference sequence). Here the CDR3 reads CSASDSYEQYF. CDR3 in DNA: TGCAGTGCTAGCGACTCCTACGAGCAGTACTTC.

This clonotype was seen ten or more times. This chain uses TRBV29-1 with TRBJ1-6, with 9 bases that match TRBD1. There are 13 residues in the CDR3. The V segment lost 6 bases and the J segment 7 bases; nucleotides outside the gene matches: 4. The germline CDR1 and CDR2 sequences are SQVTM and ANQGSEA. CDR3 in DNA: TGCAGCGTGAGGGACAGGGAGAATTCACCCCTCCACTTT. It translates to CSVRDRENSPLHF.

This clonotype has at least ten counts. The J gene is TRBJ2-1, the V gene TRBV7-2, with D unresolved. Germline CDR1 is SGHTA and CDR2 is FQGNSA. V lost 5 bases and J lost 0, with 14 bases in between. This CDR3 comprises 16 residues. CDR3 sequence: CASSTRPRPSYNEQFF. The DNA of the CDR3 is TGTGCCAGCAGCACCCGACCTCGTCCCTCCTACAATGAGCAGTTCTTC. The full variable domain, in which reference TRBV7-2 and TRBJ2-1 provide the parts outside the CDR3, is GAGVSQSPSNKVTEKGKDVELRCDPISGHTALYWYRQSLGQGLEFLIYFQGNSAPDKSGLPSDRFSAERTGGSVSTLTIQRTQQEDSAVYLCASSTRPRPSYNEQFFGPGTRLTVL.

The sample holds many counts of this clonotype. This chain connects TRBV19 to TRBJ1-1; unclear D gene. Germline CDR1 and CDR2: LNHDA and SQIVND (reference sequence). Deletions cut 1 base from V and 10 bases from J, with 13 bases between. This CDR3 has 13 residues. The CDR3 here is CASSIVSAAGAFF. The DNA of the CDR3 is TGTGCCAGTAGTATAGTTTCGGCCGCTGGAGCTTTCTTT.

This clonotype has more than one count but fewer than ten. The CDR3 DNA is TGCGCCAGCAGCTTGGAGGGGCGGGAAAACATTCAGTACTTC. It specifies CASSLEGRENIQYF. The V call is TRBV5-1, the J call TRBJ2-4; D possibly matches TRBD1 or TRBD2 (5 bases each). Trimming removed 0 bases from V and 5 bases from J, with 9 bases in between. The germline gives CDR1 SGHRS, CDR2 YFSETQ. This CDR3 is built from 14 residues.

The rearrangement links TRBV6-6 to TRBJ2-7; maybe TRBD1 (6 bases). Germline-derived CDR1 and CDR2 are MNHNY and SVGAGI (reference sequence). The CDR3 totals 12 residues. The V end was cut by 6 bases, the J end by 2 bases, with 8 bases between. CDR3: CASSHRAYEQYF. CDR3 bases: TGTGCCAGCAGCCACAGGGCCTACGAGCAGTACTTC.

This clonotype was seen only a few times. The chain is built from TRBV11-3 and TRBJ2-7; D gene uncertain. CDR1 and CDR2 (germline): SGHNT, YENEEA. This CDR3 is built from 13 residues. Trimming took 0 bases from V and 2 from J, leaving 5 bases between them. The CDR3 DNA is TGTGCCAGCAGCTTAGAAGGTACCTACGAGCAGTACTTC. Residues: CASSLEGTYEQYF. The full variable domain, its missing parts supplied by reference TRBV11-3 and TRBJ2-7, is EAGVVQSPRYKIIEKKQPVAFWCNPISGHNTLYWYLQNLGQGPELLIRYENEEAVDDSQLPKDRFSAERLKGVDSTLKIQPAELGDSAVYLCASSLEGTYEQYFGPGTRLTVT.

The chain employs TRBV6-5 and TRBJ1-5; no definite D call. The CDR3 is 13 residues long. The germline V and J ends were trimmed by 2 bases and 5 bases, with 7 bases remaining between them. Germline CDR1 MNHEY, CDR2 SVGAGI. CDR3 loop: CASSYVKDQPQHF. The CDR3 DNA follows: TGTGCCAGCAGTTACGTGAAAGATCAGCCCCAGCATTTT.

This clonotype was counted a few times. The chain combines TRBV4-1 with TRBJ2-1, with TRBD2 matching 11 bases. CDR3 size: 15 residues. After removal of 6 bases from V and 6 bases from J, the junction contained 7 bases not matched to a gene. Germline V gene lookup returns CDR1 MGHRA and CDR2 YSYEKL. CDR3 nucleotide sequence: TGCGCCAGCAGTAAACTAGCGGGAGTTGGCAATGAGCAGTTCTTC. This codes for CASSKLAGVGNEQFF.

This clonotype was seen a handful of times. The V gene is TRBV20-1, the J gene TRBJ2-3; D is undetermined. The CDR3 extends over 17 amino acids. The V and J ends lost 3 bases and 2 bases respectively, with 21 bases between them. Germline-derived CDR1 and CDR2 are DFQATT and SNEGSKA (reference sequence). CDR3 amino acids: CSARALEATQHTDTQYF. The CDR3 DNA is TGCAGTGCTAGGGCCTTGGAAGCGACCCAACACACAGATACGCAGTATTTT.

Ten or more counts support this clonotype. V and J are TRBV3-1 and TRBJ2-4; a weak D match, TRBD1 (6 bases). Germline lookup yields CDR1 LGHDT and CDR2 YNNKEL (reference sequence). V was cut by 1 base and J by 3 bases, with 10 bases left in between. The CDR3 extends over 15 amino acids. The CDR3 sequence: CASSQAGAYKNIQYF. The CDR3 DNA reads TGTGCCAGCAGCCAAGCAGGGGCGTACAAAAACATTCAGTACTTC. The full variable domain, its missing parts supplied by reference TRBV3-1 and TRBJ2-4, is DTAVSQTPKYLVTQMGNDKSIKCEQNLGHDTMYWYKQDSKKFLKIMFSYNNKELIINETVPNRFSPKSPDKAHLNLHINSLELGDSAVYFCASSQAGAYKNIQYFGAGTRLSVL.

The chain couples TRBV24-1 to TRBJ2-1, with TRBD2 matching over 11 bases. J lost 7 bases, V lost 3 bases, and 4 bases had no gene match. The CDR3 spans 15 residues. CDR1 and CDR2 (germline): KGHDR, SFDVKD. The CDR3 is CATSDPSGGSNEQFF. Written as DNA, the CDR3 is TGTGCCACCAGTGATCCTAGCGGGGGGTCTAATGAGCAGTTCTTC.